The next 14 T cell receptor beta chains were all read from a single sample in a study of long-term antiretroviral therapy in people with HIV (dated by TCRdb to between 2020 and 2023). Sequencing of the TRB variable region was done with the immunoSEQ hsTCRB v3.0 assay at survey level resolution. Imported from immuneACCESS, the table was reduced by TCRdb to in-frame sequences with V and J called. These copies leave out some clones; in studies compared against another copy, an unresolved V gene accounts for under half, and the cause of the remainder is not known. Present in this sample are 28,000 or so clones, 88% of which were seen just once. Around 4.4% of the sample goes to the ten largest clones. The material sequenced was unsorted PBMCs, taken 0.5 years after starting antiretroviral therapy. These receptors all come from a woman aged 18-29 years with HIV.

This chain links TRBV9 with TRBJ2-5; D possibly uses TRBD1 or TRBD2 (5 bases each). Trimming stripped 2 bases from V and 3 bases from J, with 11 bases between. The CDR3 is 14 amino acids. Germline V gives CDR1 SGDLS, CDR2 YYNGEE. The CDR3 protein is CASSVGGSKETQYF. The CDR3 DNA reads TGTGCCAGCAGCGTTGGGGGTAGCAAAGAGACCCAGTACTTC.

The chain links TRBV28 to TRBJ2-3, with TRBD1 matching over 8 bases. This CDR3 is 17 amino acids long. Germline CDR1 and CDR2: MDHEN and SYDVKM. The V gene end was trimmed by 5 bases and the J gene end by 0 bases; junction bases not matched to a gene: 10. CDR3 in amino acids: CASSRANRGVSTDTQYF. CDR3 nucleotide sequence: TGTGCCAGCAGTCGGGCGAACAGGGGGGTCAGCACAGATACGCAGTATTTT. The variable domain in full, with the rest retrieved from reference TRBV28 and TRBJ2-3, is DVKVTQSSRYLVKRTGEKVFLECVQDMDHENMFWYRQDPGLGLRLIYFSYDVKMKEKGDIPEGYSVSREKKERFSLILESASTNQTSMYLCASSRANRGVSTDTQYFGPGTRLTVL.

The V and J genes are TRBV7-2 and TRBJ2-1, with 8 bases identical to TRBD2. Germline V gene data show CDR1 as SGHTA and CDR2 as FQGNSA. CDR3 size: 14 residues. Trimming removed 7 bases from V and 10 bases from J; junction bases left unmatched: 12. The CDR3 loop is CASMAGGGLWEQFF. CDR3 coding DNA: TGTGCCAGCATGGCGGGAGGAGGGTTGTGGGAGCAGTTCTTC.

V gene TRBV28 combines with J gene TRBJ1-2; a possible D gene is TRBD1 (6 bases). This CDR3 has 14 residues. Germline values: CDR1 MDHEN, CDR2 SYDVKM. Trimming removed 5 bases at V and 4 bases at J, with 14 bases between. The CDR3, as DNA: TGTGCCAGCAGTGACCGTAGGGACATCTATGGCTACACCTTC. Protein sequence: CASSDRRDIYGYTF.

The genes are TRBV7-9 and TRBJ1-4; the D gene is possibly TRBD1 (5 bases). The V end lost 6 bases, the J end lost 8 bases, and 19 bases lay between the germline ends. The CDR3 runs to 15 residues. CDR1 is SEHNR, CDR2 FQNEAQ, per germline (reference sequence). CDR3 region: CASSSMGGGEEKLFF. In nucleotides, the CDR3 is TGTGCCAGCAGTTCCATGGGCGGAGGGGAGGAAAAACTGTTTTTT.

The V call is TRBV7-9, the J call TRBJ1-2; the match to TRBD1 covers 7 bases. Trimming at V came to 4 bases and at J to 8 bases, leaving 7 bases not matched to a gene. The CDR3 contains 13 residues. Germline assignment: CDR1 SEHNR and CDR2 FQNEAQ (reference sequence). This CDR3 is CASSSSGGHGYTF. The CDR3 bases are TGTGCCAGCAGCTCGTCAGGGGGTCACGGCTACACCTTC.

The V gene is TRBV19, the J gene TRBJ1-5; D remains ambiguous. The CDR3 is 14 residues long. Looked up from germline, CDR1 is LNHDA and CDR2 is SQIVND (reference sequence). V was trimmed by 4 bases and J by 1 base, leaving 8 bases between them. The CDR3 bases are TGTGCCAGTAGTAAGAAGGGAAGCAATCAGCCCCAGCATTTT. Its translation: CASSKKGSNQPQHF.

This sequence joins TRBV19 and TRBJ2-2; D is uncertain. Germline CDR1 LNHDA, CDR2 SQIVND (reference sequence). The V end was cut by 8 bases, the J end by 4 bases, with 11 bases between. This CDR3 region has 13 residues. The CDR3 DNA is TGTGCCAGTCACCTCTTGGGCACCGGGGAGCTGTTTTTT. Protein: CASHLLGTGELFF. Full variable domain (rest looked up from reference TRBV19 and TRBJ2-2): DGGITQSPKYLFRKEGQNVTLSCEQNLNHDAMYWYRQDPGQGLRLIYYSQIVNDFQKGDIAEGYSVSREKKESFPLTVTSAQKNPTAFYLCASHLLGTGELFFGEGSRLTVL.

The CDR3 here is CASTLGGYNEQFF. For the CDR3, the DNA is TGTGCCAGCACCCTTGGGGGGTACAATGAGCAGTTCTTC. This sequence joins TRBV7-3 and TRBJ2-1, with D possibly TRBD2 on 6 matching bases. Trimming took off 7 bases at V and 4 bases at J, with 11 bases between the two ends. This CDR3 comprises 13 residues. Germline V gives CDR1 SGHTA, CDR2 FQGTGA.

The rearrangement uses TRBV6-1 and TRBJ1-5; 11 bases are shared with TRBD1. CDR3 length: 14 residues. The V and J ends lost 8 bases and 6 bases, in that order; junction bases with no gene match: 6. Germline V gene data show CDR1 as MNHNS and CDR2 as SASEGT. For the CDR3, the DNA is TGTGCCAGCGACCGGGACAGGGGGGGTCAGCCCCAGCATTTT. Translation: CASDRDRGGQPQHF.

J is TRBJ2-3 and V is TRBV7-2; TRBD2 aligns across 12 bases. The junction had 7 bases not matched to a gene; V was cut back by 6 bases and J by 6 bases. CDR1 and CDR2 from the germline V gene are SGHTA and FQGNSA. This CDR3 contains 15 residues. CDR3 region: CASRRSGTSGDTQYF. The CDR3 DNA reads TGTGCCAGCAGACGTTCCGGGACTAGCGGGGATACGCAGTATTTT.

This clone has only one observation. This chain joins TRBV4-2 and TRBJ2-2; 10 bases are a match to TRBD2. Germline CDR1 LGHNA, CDR2 YNFKEQ. J gave up 3 bases and V 5 bases, and 6 bases lay outside the gene matches. This CDR3 contains 16 residues. The DNA for the CDR3 is TGTGCCAGCAGCGCAATCGGACTAGCGGACACCGGGGAGCTGTTTTTT. Residues: CASSAIGLADTGELFF.

The chain employs TRBV9 and TRBJ1-5, with unresolved D. This CDR3 is built from 14 residues. Trimming left V 0 bases short and J 0 bases short, with 4 bases between. Germline-derived CDR1 and CDR2 are SGDLS and YYNGEE. The CDR3 is CASSVDGSNQPQHF. The CDR3 nucleotides are TGTGCCAGCAGCGTAGATGGTAGCAATCAGCCCCAGCATTTT.

The chain is built from TRBV11-3 and TRBJ1-5; TRBD1 might be the D (5 bases). Trimming left V 0 bases short and J 3 bases short, with 18 bases between. Germline V gene data show CDR1 as SGHNT and CDR2 as YENEEA. The length of the CDR3 is 18 residues. CDR3 loop: CASSLDPPGGEINQPQHF. CDR3 sequence (DNA): TGTGCCAGCAGCTTAGACCCCCCGGGAGGGGAGATCAATCAGCCCCAGCATTTT.